The 14 T cell receptor beta chains reported below all come from one sample, sequenced in a study of vaccination effects on CD4 cells after COVID-19. Sequencing was preceded by expansion of antigen-specific CD4+ T cells with viral peptide pools in the ViraFEST assay. An approximately ten-day culture period preceded the isolation of CD4+ T cells. As their vaccination, participants received two doses of either BNT162b2 or mRNA-1273. Assay used: immunoSEQ multiplex PCR; TCRdb lists only in-frame clones, some missing. The data hold about 22,000 clones, with around 70% observed a single time. Their cognate antigens are unknown. Sequencing used CD4+ T cells from PBMCs cultured with HCoV-NL63 spike peptides, obtained after COVID-19 vaccination. These receptors were taken from a human donor who received a COVID-19 vaccine.

The J gene is TRBJ1-1, the V gene TRBV6-5; D gene uncertain. V was pared by 6 bases and J by 0 bases, with 5 bases between. Per germline, CDR1 MNHEY and CDR2 SVGAGI. The CDR3 is 12 residues long. The CDR3 DNA is TGTGCCAGCAGCTGGATGAACACTGAAGCTTTCTTT. This sequence encodes CASSWMNTEAFF.

V is TRBV19 and J is TRBJ2-2; D is ambiguous. CDR1 and CDR2 from the germline V gene are LNHDA and SQIVND (reference sequence). This CDR3 is 16 amino acids long. The V gene lost 3 bases and the J gene lost 0 bases, with 11 bases spanning the gap. The CDR3 sequence is CASSIQGGTNTGELFF. CDR3 DNA sequence: TGTGCCAGTAGTATTCAAGGCGGTACGAACACCGGGGAGCTGTTTTTT.

V gene TRBV3-1 (or the pseudogene TRBV3-2) combines with J gene TRBJ2-7; tentatively, D is TRBD1 or TRBD2 (5 bases each). Germline V gene lookup returns CDR1 LGHDT and CDR2 YNNKEL (reference sequence). V was clipped by 1 base and J by 4 bases, with 20 bases between them. CDR3 length: 17 residues. CDR3 in DNA: TGTGCCAGCAGCCAAGTCGGTCTCCCCAGGGACGGGTACGAGCAGTACTTC. It specifies CASSQVGLPRDGYEQYF.

The chain couples TRBV18 to TRBJ1-5; perhaps TRBD1 as D (6 bases). This CDR3 is 15 amino acids long. The ends were cut back, 8 bases at V and 6 bases at J, with 20 bases in the middle. Germline V gene lookup returns CDR1 KGHSH and CDR2 LQKENI. CDR3 protein: CASPRPTGLIQPQHF. CDR3 nucleotide sequence: TGTGCCAGCCCTCGGCCGACAGGTCTAATTCAGCCCCAGCATTTT.

The chain joins TRBV6-5 to TRBJ1-4, with D uncertain. Germline values: CDR1 MNHEY, CDR2 SVGAGI. With 6 bases removed from V and 8 bases from J, the gap between germline ends came to 7 bases. The CDR3 loop spans 11 amino acids. DNA for the CDR3: TGTGCCAGCAGGCAACCAGAAAAACTGTTTTTT. It translates to CASRQPEKLFF.

The chain employs TRBV5-1 and TRBJ2-7, with 8 bases identical to TRBD1. V was pared by 4 bases and J by 4 bases, with 7 bases of the junction left unmatched. CDR1 SGHRS and CDR2 YFSETQ come from the germline V gene. The CDR3 consists of 14 residues. The CDR3 DNA follows: TGCGCCAGCAGCCAGGACAGGGCTAGGTACGAGCAGTACTTC. As protein: CASSQDRARYEQYF.

This clone was observed a single time. The V gene is TRBV29-1, the J gene TRBJ2-7; 7 bases map to TRBD2. The CDR3 contains 14 residues. Per germline, CDR1 SQVTM and CDR2 ANQGSEA. After removal of 6 bases from V and 2 bases from J, the junction contained 10 bases not matched to a gene. In DNA, the CDR3 is TGCAGCGTATCTCTAGCGGATAGAACCTACGAGCAGTACTTC. This sequence encodes CSVSLADRTYEQYF.

The genes are TRBV18 and TRBJ1-3, with a tentative D call TRBD1 (5 bases). Deletions cut 4 bases from V and 0 bases from J, with 10 bases between. The CDR3 sequence is 15 residues long. Per the germline V gene, CDR1 is KGHSH and CDR2 is LQKENI. The CDR3 loop reads CASSLGTGSGNTIYF. CDR3 sequence (DNA): TGTGCCAGCTCACTCGGGACGGGCTCTGGAAACACCATATATTTT.

This chain uses TRBV2 with TRBJ2-6; the D is unclear. V gave up 3 bases and J gave up 0 bases, with 6 bases separating them. CDR1 and CDR2 from the germline V gene are SNHLY and FYNNEI. The CDR3 has 15 amino acids. The CDR3 loop reads CASSEHNSGANVLTF. Written as DNA, the CDR3 is TGTGCCAGCAGTGAGCACAACTCTGGGGCCAACGTCCTGACTTTC.

V is TRBV7-9 and J is TRBJ1-2; unclear D gene. The CDR3 extends over 15 amino acids. CDR1 and CDR2 from the germline V gene are SEHNR and FQNEAQ (reference sequence). V was shortened by 3 bases and J by 2 bases, with 13 bases between the two germline ends. In DNA form, the CDR3 reads TGTGCCAGCAGCTTTCAGCTAAAGGCAAACTATGGCTACACCTTC. It yields the protein CASSFQLKANYGYTF.

This clone was counted once. The V gene is TRBV5-6, the J gene TRBJ1-2, with TRBD1 matching 9 bases. This CDR3 has 15 residues. In germline, CDR1 is SGHDT, CDR2 YYEEEE. With 5 bases clipped from V and 2 bases from J, the junction kept 7 bases outside the gene matches. The CDR3 sequence is CASSITGTGNYGYTF. Here the CDR3 DNA reads TGTGCCAGCAGTATTACCGGGACAGGGAACTATGGCTACACCTTC.

The rearrangement links TRBV5-1 to TRBJ2-3; a weak D match, TRBD1 (5 bases). Trimming took off 1 base at V and 2 bases at J, with 11 bases between the two ends. The CDR3 extends over 15 amino acids. CDR1 SGHRS and CDR2 YFSETQ come from the germline V gene. The CDR3 DNA sequence: TGCGCCAGCAGCTTGCGGACACAGTACACAGATACGCAGTATTTT. Its translation: CASSLRTQYTDTQYF.

The rearrangement uses TRBV10-3 and TRBJ2-5; 7 bases are shared with TRBD2. The V segment lost 4 bases and the J segment 3 bases; nucleotides outside the gene matches: 14. From germline, CDR1 is ENHRY and CDR2 SYGVKD. CDR3 size: 17 residues. For the CDR3, the DNA is TGTGCCATCAGTGTTAGAACAAGAGGGACTACTAAAGAGACCCAGTACTTC. It translates to CAISVRTRGTTKETQYF.

The J gene is TRBJ2-4, the V gene TRBV18; D not certain. Germline-derived CDR1 and CDR2 are KGHSH and LQKENI. This CDR3 region has 15 residues. Trimming left V 3 bases short and J 3 bases short, with 12 bases between. CDR3 DNA: TGTGCCAGCTCACCCGAGGTGTTTGGCAAAAACATTCAGTACTTC. This codes for CASSPEVFGKNIQYF.